What follows are 11 T cell receptor beta chains derived from one specimen sequenced in a study of T cells in Graves' hyperthyroidism and ophthalmopathy. Amplification yielded TCR beta CDR3 regions, with RNA transcripts as the source. Using the HTBI primer set, a first-round RT-PCR was run on the TCR CDR3. TCRdb recomputed calls from the multiplex PCR reads with MiXCR, one row per CDR3 protein. The sample holds about 660,000 distinct CDR3 sequences, nearly 45% seen once. The source material was peripheral blood or thyroid tissue (not recorded which). The receptors were gathered from an adult man with Graves' disease, either hyperthyroidism or ophthalmopathy (not recorded which).

With regard to this clonotype: This clone may be a read error of a much larger clone one base away. The J gene is TRBJ1-1, the V gene TRBV29-1; no definite D call. CDR1 and CDR2 from the germline V gene are SQVTM and ANQGSEA. There are 11 residues in the CDR3. The CDR3 nucleotides read TGCAACTGGGCGGAAAACACTGAAGCTTTCTTT. It yields the protein CNWAENTEAFF.

The genes are TRBV24-1 and TRBJ1-5; 7 bases fit TRBD1. The V segment lost 9 bases and the J segment 6 bases; nucleotides outside the gene matches: 13. This CDR3 has 15 residues. Germline V lookup: CDR1 KGHDR, CDR2 SFDVKD. Here the CDR3 DNA reads TGTGCCACCCAACCGGGACAGAGGGACCGTCAGCCCCAGCATTTT. This gives the protein CATQPGQRDRQPQHF.

The V gene is TRBV9, the J gene TRBJ1-2; perhaps TRBD1 as D (6 bases). This CDR3 is 15 amino acids long. Per germline, CDR1 SGDLS and CDR2 YYNGEE. The V end lost 0 bases, the J end lost 7 bases, and 16 bases lay between the germline ends. The CDR3 sequence is CASSVGLGQGTGYTF. CDR3 sequence (DNA): TGTGCCAGCAGCGTAGGATTGGGGCAGGGGACTGGCTACACCTTC.

This clonotype turned up a few times. The rearrangement joins TRBV12-3 or TRBV12-4 to TRBJ1-5; the match to TRBD1 covers 7 bases. The CDR3 extends over 14 amino acids. The J segment lost 5 bases and the V segment lost 5 bases, leaving 6 bases of the junction unmatched. CDR3 in DNA: TGTGCCAGCAGTCTCCGGGACAGCCATCAGCCCCAGCATTTT. This encodes CASSLRDSHQPQHF.

The sample holds one count of this clonotype. The gene calls are TRBV25-1 and TRBJ2-7; D may be TRBD2 (6 bases). This CDR3 spans 14 amino acids. The germline V and J ends were trimmed by 11 bases and 4 bases, with 21 bases remaining between them. Germline V gene data show CDR1 as MGHDK and CDR2 as SYGVNS. This CDR3 is CAWRAAGTSYEQYF. For the CDR3, the DNA is TGTGCCTGGAGGGCAGCCGGGACCTCTTACGAGCAGTACTTC.

Only a few counts were recorded for this clonotype. The rearrangement links TRBV2 to TRBJ1-4; 7 bases match TRBD1. Looked up from germline, CDR1 is SNHLY and CDR2 is FYNNEI. CDR3 length equals 16 residues. V dropped 5 bases and J dropped 7; count of bases not matched to a gene: 13. This CDR3 is CASSPRGQGSGEKLFF. DNA for the CDR3: TGTGCCAGCAGTCCTAGGGGGCAGGGGAGTGGTGAAAAACTGTTTTTT.

This clonotype was observed at least ten times. The rearrangement joins TRBV2 to TRBJ1-5; D remains unclear. The CDR3 totals 16 residues. Germline values: CDR1 SNHLY, CDR2 FYNNEI. Trimming cost V 2 bases and J 1 base, with 12 bases left between them. The DNA of the CDR3 is TGTGCCAGCAGTGAATTGGCTAGGGTAAGCAATCAGCCCCAGCATTTT. Its translation is CASSELARVSNQPQHF.

This sequence joins TRBV28 and TRBJ2-7; D is perhaps TRBD1 (6 bases). This CDR3 comprises 13 residues. Deletions cut 10 bases from V and 6 bases from J, with 19 bases between. Germline V gene data show CDR1 as MDHEN and CDR2 as SYDVKM. DNA of the CDR3: TGTGCCACCCTAAGGACAGTTAGCCGCGAGCAGTACTTC. This gives the protein CATLRTVSREQYF.

The J gene is TRBJ1-4, the V gene TRBV2; TRBD1 matches at 7 bases. In germline, CDR1 is SNHLY, CDR2 FYNNEI. The junction had 9 bases not matched to a gene; V was cut back by 5 bases and J by 6 bases. This CDR3 is built from 15 residues. CDR3 nucleotides: TGTGCCAGCAGTTATCGCGGAGGGGGCTATGAAAAACTGTTTTTT. This translates into CASSYRGGGYEKLFF.

The chain combines TRBV4-1 with TRBJ2-5; perhaps TRBD2 as D (6 bases). The germline gives CDR1 MGHRA, CDR2 YSYEKL. V was cut by 0 bases and J by 5 bases, with 16 bases left in between. This CDR3 contains 16 residues. The chain's CDR3 is CASSQESGPTKETQYF. The CDR3, as DNA: TGCGCCAGCAGCCAAGAAAGCGGGCCCACCAAGGAGACCCAGTACTTC.

At least ten counts were recorded for this clonotype. The chain is built from TRBV9 and TRBJ1-6; D might be TRBD1 (5 bases). CDR3 length: 15 amino acids. Germline V CDR1 and CDR2: SGDLS, YYNGEE. The V end was cut by 3 bases, the J end by 3 bases, with 10 bases between. This chain's CDR3 is CASSAEDNYNSPLHF. CDR3 in DNA: TGTGCCAGCAGCGCCGAGGACAACTATAATTCACCCCTCCACTTT.